Presented here are 20 T cell receptor beta chains from one specimen sequenced in a study of blood T cells in healthy people across ages. Using a J-beta primer mix together with a sample-barcoded 5' primer, a second PCR was run for about 6 to 12 cycles. TCRdb redid the calling of the 5' RACE reads with MiXCR, one entry per CDR3 protein. The table has about 1.4 million distinct CDR3 sequences, around 59% seen once. Source material: blood. The receptors were gathered from a man younger than 30 in good health.

The V call is TRBV27, the J call TRBJ1-2, with D possibly TRBD1 on 5 matching bases. The CDR3 loop spans 13 amino acids. Germline V gene sequence: CDR1 MNHEY, CDR2 SMNVEV (reference sequence). With 6 bases removed from V and 4 bases from J, the gap between germline ends came to 12 bases. As DNA, the CDR3 is TGTGCCAGCAGGGGGGGGTTAGGCTATGGCTACACCTTC. Its protein product is CASRGGLGYGYTF.

The chain combines TRBV6-5 with TRBJ2-1; 7 bases match TRBD2. There are 13 residues in the CDR3. Germline lookup yields CDR1 MNHEY and CDR2 SVGAGI. Trimming took 5 bases from V and 8 from J; bases not matched to a gene: 6. The CDR3 DNA sequence: TGTGCCAGCAGTCTCAGCGGGATCGATGAGCAGTTCTTC. This translates into CASSLSGIDEQFF.

This clonotype was seen only a few times. The chain joins TRBV10-3 to TRBJ1-1, with D possibly TRBD1 on 5 matching bases. Looked up from germline, CDR1 is ENHRY and CDR2 is SYGVKD. Trimming shortened V by 3 bases and J by 7 bases, and 18 bases separated the two germline ends. The CDR3 has 15 residues. CDR3 residues: CAISDVSFGGDEAFF. In nucleotides, the CDR3 is TGTGCCATCAGTGATGTGTCCTTCGGGGGGGATGAAGCTTTCTTT.

This clonotype was detected only a few times. The J gene is TRBJ2-3, the V gene TRBV11-2; the match to TRBD2 covers 10 bases. The CDR3 spans 16 residues. Germline V gene lookup returns CDR1 SGHAT and CDR2 FQNNGV. Unmatched junction bases numbered 3, after V lost 3 bases and J lost 0 bases. The CDR3 loop reads CASSFETSGSTDTQYF. CDR3 in DNA: TGTGCCAGCAGCTTCGAGACTAGCGGGAGCACAGATACGCAGTATTTT.

The table lists this clonotype with a count of one. V gene TRBV20-1 combines with J gene TRBJ2-7; maybe TRBD1 (5 bases). The V gene lost 2 bases and the J gene lost 2 bases, with 16 bases spanning the gap. The germline CDR1 and CDR2 sequences are DFQATT and SNEGSKA (reference sequence). The CDR3 spans 15 residues. The CDR3: CSARPFRETTYEQYF. CDR3 DNA sequence: TGCAGTGCTAGACCGTTCAGGGAAACCACCTACGAGCAGTACTTC.

V gene TRBV29-1 combines with J gene TRBJ1-5, with D possibly TRBD1 on 5 matching bases. In germline, CDR1 is SQVTM, CDR2 ANQGSEA. The CDR3 is 14 amino acids. V was pared by 4 bases and J by 4 bases, with 14 bases between. Here the CDR3 DNA reads TGCAGCGTTGCCCAGGGAAGAAGTAATCAGCCCCAGCATTTT. As protein: CSVAQGRSNQPQHF.

This clonotype occurred a few times. The J gene is TRBJ1-5, the V gene TRBV15; no clear D. Trimming removed 4 bases from V and 2 bases from J, with 12 bases in between. The CDR3 has 15 amino acids. Germline CDR1 reads LNHNV; CDR2 reads YYDKDF (reference sequence). CDR3 sequence (DNA): TGTGCCACCAGCACCCCCACCGCGGGCAATCAGCCCCAGCATTTT. This sequence encodes CATSTPTAGNQPQHF.

The chain recombines TRBV6-5 with TRBJ2-3; 8 bases agree with TRBD1. This CDR3 region has 15 residues. The germline V gene encodes CDR1 MNHEY and CDR2 SVGAGI. Trimming at V came to 8 bases and at J to 4 bases, leaving 11 bases not matched to a gene. CDR3 residues: CASRPQDRAADTQYF. CDR3 DNA sequence: TGTGCCAGCCGACCCCAGGACAGGGCAGCAGATACGCAGTATTTT.

The rearrangement joins TRBV20-1 to TRBJ1-1; possibly TRBD1 for D (5 bases). Germline V gene lookup returns CDR1 DFQATT and CDR2 SNEGSKA (reference sequence). The CDR3 spans 11 residues. Trimming removed 3 bases at V and 5 bases at J, with 7 bases between. The DNA for the CDR3 is TGCAGTGCTAGTCGGGGGACTGAAGCTTTCTTT. Its protein is CSASRGTEAFF.

Turning to this clonotype: This may arise from a read error, as a much more abundant clone is one base away. The rearrangement joins TRBV29-1 to TRBJ2-2; TRBD1 aligns across 8 bases. The CDR3 spans 15 residues. The V gene end was trimmed by 4 bases and the J gene end by 6 bases; junction bases not matched to a gene: 10. CDR1 is SQVTM and CDR2 is ANQGSEA in the germline V gene. DNA of the CDR3: TGCAGCGTTGCGGCAGGGGGCGGATGGTCCGGGGAGCTGTTTTTT. It codes for CSVAAGGGWSGELFF.

The rearrangement joins TRBV29-1 to TRBJ2-2, with D maybe TRBD1 (6 bases). Germline V gene sequence: CDR1 SQVTM, CDR2 ANQGSEA. This CDR3 has 13 residues. Trimming took 4 bases from V and 5 from J, leaving 11 bases between them. CDR3 region: CSVVTGFTGELFF. CDR3 coding DNA: TGCAGCGTTGTGACAGGTTTTACCGGGGAGCTGTTTTTT.

The J gene is TRBJ2-1, the V gene TRBV27; D may be TRBD2 (7 bases). CDR3 size: 15 residues. Looked up from germline, CDR1 is MNHEY and CDR2 is SMNVEV (reference sequence). V dropped 7 bases and J dropped 5 bases, with 18 bases sitting between them. The CDR3 is CASTLLGGPNNEQFF. In nucleotides, the CDR3 is TGTGCCAGCACCCTGCTGGGGGGGCCAAACAATGAGCAGTTCTTC.

The chain carries TRBV7-9 and TRBJ2-6; 7 bases map to TRBD1. This CDR3 comprises 16 residues. CDR1 is SEHNR, CDR2 FQNEAQ, per germline (reference sequence). The V and J ends lost 2 bases and 1 base, in that order; junction bases with no gene match: 2. The CDR3 is CASSLTQGSGANVLTF. The CDR3, as DNA: TGTGCCAGCAGCTTAACACAGGGGTCTGGGGCCAACGTCCTGACTTTC.

V usage is TRBV3-1 and J usage is TRBJ2-6; D perhaps matches TRBD2 (6 bases). This CDR3 is built from 15 residues. Germline V lookup: CDR1 LGHDT, CDR2 YNNKEL (reference sequence). V was trimmed by 4 bases and J by 4 bases, leaving 11 bases between them. In DNA form, the CDR3 reads TGTGCCAGCAGCCCCCCGGGGGTCGGGGCCAACGTCCTGACTTTC. This sequence encodes CASSPPGVGANVLTF.

This clonotype was seen a handful of times. The chain employs TRBV15 and TRBJ1-5, with a weak D call TRBD1 (6 bases). From germline, CDR1 is LNHNV and CDR2 YYDKDF (reference sequence). Trimming removed 5 bases at V and 4 bases at J, with 9 bases between. CDR3 length: 13 residues. The chain's CDR3 is CATSGGQNQPQHF. The CDR3 DNA follows: TGTGCCACCAGCGGAGGACAGAATCAGCCCCAGCATTTT.

The chain uses TRBV5-1 and TRBJ2-5, with 7 bases identical to TRBD1. This CDR3 has 11 amino acids. The J segment lost 11 bases and the V segment lost 7 bases, leaving 8 bases of the junction unmatched. CDR1 SGHRS and CDR2 YFSETQ come from the germline V gene. CDR3 in DNA: TGCGCCAGCGGGTACGGGACAGAACAGTACTTC. Its protein is CASGYGTEQYF. Variable domain in full (rest from reference TRBV5-1 and TRBJ2-5): KAGVTQTPRYLIKTRGQQVTLSCSPISGHRSVSWYQQTPGQGLQFLFEYFSETQRNKGNFPGRFSGRQFSNSRSEMNVSTLELGDSALYLCASGYGTEQYFGPGTRLLVL.

This clonotype was detected only once. The V call is TRBV4-1, the J call TRBJ2-5; TRBD2 agrees at 9 bases. TRBJ2-7 matches the DNA end more closely, so the J call is doubtful. Germline values: CDR1 MGHRA, CDR2 YSYEKL. This CDR3 spans 14 amino acids. CDR3: CASAVAGVSYEQYF. As DNA, the CDR3 is TGCGCCAGCGCAGTAGCGGGAGTCTCCTACGAGCAGTACTTC.

For this clonotype: One end of the junction does not line up with germline, which may come from a read error. The chain has TRBV7-9 and TRBJ1-2; D is unclear. Germline loops: CDR1 SEHNR, CDR2 FQNEAQ (reference sequence). The CDR3 contains 16 residues. The CDR3 coding sequence is TGTGCCAGCAGCTTAGCTAACTATCGGACTCGAAATGGCTACGCCTTC. Translation gives CASSLANYRTRNGYAF.

The chain is built from TRBV6-2 or TRBV6-3 and TRBJ2-7, with D possibly matching TRBD2 (6 bases). The last part of the DNA fits TRBJ2-5 better; the J call may be wrong. The CDR3 spans 12 residues. Germline CDR1 and CDR2: MNHEY and SVGEGT. The CDR3 spells CASRAGRETQYF. The CDR3 DNA reads as TGTGCCAGCAGGGCGGGGCGTGAGACCCAGTACTTC.

The J gene is TRBJ2-1, the V gene TRBV15; a weak D match, TRBD2 (7 bases). Trimming took 1 base from V and 10 from J, leaving 14 bases between them. The CDR3 spans 14 residues. CDR1 LNHNV and CDR2 YYDKDF come from the germline V gene (reference sequence). CDR3 sequence: CATSRVLWGGEQFF. The CDR3, as DNA: TGTGCCACCAGCAGAGTATTGTGGGGGGGCGAGCAGTTCTTC.